The rows below give T cell receptor beta chains drawn from one sample of a study of blood T cells in healthy people across ages. Using its own MiXCR run on the 5' RACE reads, TCRdb lists one record per CDR3 protein. The table has roughly 2 million distinct CDR3 sequences, roughly 52% seen once. Source material: blood. The receptors here all came from a woman aged 35 to 49 in good health. The CDR3 runs from the conserved cysteine through the conserved F or W. The order of the fields is D gene, clone size, J gene, V gene, CDR3 protein, CDR3 DNA. D genes are given only for firm matches. Not all rows give a size; the values are once, few, many and, for expanded clones, a class.

TRBD2	.	TRBJ2-3	TRBV4-3	CASSQDKGTAGGPTDTQYF	TGCGCCAGCAGCCAAGATAAAGGTACAGCGGGGGGGCCAACAGATACGCAGTATTTT
.	once	TRBJ1-6	TRBV25-1	CASSEDHYNSPLHF	TGTGCCAGCAGTGAAGATCACTATAATTCACCCCTCCACTTT
.	.	TRBJ2-3	TRBV25-1	CASNDGRRSTDTQYF	TGTGCCAGCAATGATGGGAGACGGAGCACAGATACGCAGTATTTT
.	.	TRBJ1-1	TRBV6-2/TRBV6-3	CASSQGETTEAFF	TGTGCCAGCAGTCAAGGGGAGACCACTGAAGCTTTCTTT
TRBD2	.	TRBJ2-5	TRBV7-2	CASSLSSGGAPKTQYF	TGTGCCAGCAGCTTGAGTAGCGGGGGGGCCCCTAAGACCCAGTACTTC
TRBD1	.	TRBJ2-7	TRBV6-1	CASSVRTGWTYEQYF	TGTGCCAGCAGTGTTCGGACAGGGTGGACCTACGAGCAGTACTTC
TRBD1	.	TRBJ1-2	TRBV4-2	CASSQDLAGTGYGYTF	TGTGCCAGCAGCCAAGATTTGGCGGGGACAGGCTATGGCTACACCTTC
TRBD1	.	TRBJ1-1	TRBV7-9	CASSLNRGQVEAFF	TGTGCCAGCAGCTTAAACAGGGGGCAGGTTGAAGCTTTCTTT
TRBD2	.	TRBJ2-3	TRBV5-1	CASSLSGPSGVSTDTQYF	TGCGCCAGCAGCCTAAGCGGTCCTAGCGGGGTTAGCACAGATACGCAGTATTTT
.	few	TRBJ1-4	TRBV2	CASNTGATNEKLFF	TGTGCCAGCAACACCGGGGCAACTAATGAAAAACTGTTTTTT
TRBD2	.	TRBJ2-7	TRBV25-1	CASSELAGVKEQYF	TGTGCCAGCAGTGAGTTAGCGGGGGTAAAAGAGCAGTACTTC
.	few	TRBJ2-3	TRBV10-3	CAIMAGESDTQYF	TGTGCCATCATGGCCGGGGAATCAGATACGCAGTATTTT
TRBD1	.	TRBJ1-2	TRBV25-1	CASSGKGPGQGDGYTF	TGTGCCAGCAGTGGGAAGGGGCCTGGACAGGGGGATGGCTACACCTTC
TRBD2	once	TRBJ2-1	TRBV5-1	CASSLASGTSGLHEQFF	TGCGCCAGCAGCTTGGCCTCCGGGACTAGCGGCCTACATGAGCAGTTCTTC
.	once	TRBJ1-2	TRBV6-2/TRBV6-3	CASSPDGIFNYGYTF	TGTGCCAGCAGTCCAGACGGGATCTTTAACTATGGCTACACCTTC
TRBD2	.	TRBJ2-3	TRBV5-1	CASSLAVAGRTDTQYF	TGCGCCAGCAGCTTGGCCGTAGCGGGACGCACAGATACGCAGTATTTT
.	few	TRBJ1-2	TRBV3-1	CASSQDRIDGYTF	TGTGCCAGCAGCCAAGATCGGATCGATGGCTACACCTTC
TRBD1	.	TRBJ1-2	TRBV7-9	CASSRSTGGRGGYTF	TGTGCCAGCAGCCGTTCTACAGGGGGACGGGGTGGCTACACCTTC
TRBD1	once	TRBJ2-7	TRBV2	CASGTGRYYEQYF	TGTGCCAGCGGGACAGGCCGCTACTACGAGCAGTACTTC
.	.	TRBJ2-4	TRBV20-1	CSARTISGGKLAKNIQYF	TGCAGTGCTAGAACGATAAGCGGCGGCAAGTTAGCCAAAAACATTCAGTACTTC
.	.	TRBJ1-2	TRBV7-8	CASSPGRSGGYTF	TGTGCCAGCAGCCCAGGACGTTCCGGCGGCTACACCTTC
.	few	TRBJ2-3	TRBV9	CASSVDRASDTQYF	TGTGCCAGCAGCGTAGACAGGGCATCAGATACGCAGTATTTT
.	few	TRBJ2-7	TRBV12-3/TRBV12-4	CASSFELTGDRLYEQYF	TGTGCCAGCAGTTTCGAGCTTACAGGCGACAGGTTATACGAGCAGTACTTC
.	few	TRBJ1-2	TRBV20-1	CSARPRGTYNYGYTF	TGCAGTGCTAGACCTAGGGGGACATATAACTATGGCTACACCTTC
.	.	TRBJ2-1	TRBV20-1	CSARRVGGPYEQFF	TGCAGTGCTAGAAGAGTCGGGGGGCCTTACGAGCAGTTCTTC
TRBD2	.	TRBJ2-5	TRBV27	CATRLAGKQETQYF	TGTGCCACGAGACTAGCGGGGAAACAAGAGACCCAGTACTTC
.	.	TRBJ2-7	TRBV4-1	CASSQDPSRAYEQYF	TGCGCCAGCAGCCAAGATCCTAGCAGGGCCTACGAGCAGTACTTC
.	.	TRBJ1-5	TRBV20-1	CSAHGGRGNQPRHF	TGCAGTGCCCATGGGGGGAGAGGTAATCAGCCCCGGCATTTT
.	.	TRBJ2-1	TRBV3-1	CASSPRDLREQFF	TGTGCCAGCAGCCCCAGGGACTTGAGGGAGCAGTTCTTC